This TCR beta chain stems from a study of T cells after posttransplantation cyclophosphamide. Overall study results and limits: Donor CD8+ memory clones often dominated recipient blood repertoires at later times. TRB overlap between skin or GI tissue T cells and blood was limited. TRB clonality was highly associated with recipient CMV seropositivity and reactivation.

The protocol was immunoSEQ multiplex PCR, while the TCRdb copy is restricted to in-frame clones and leaves out a portion. The top ten clones hold roughly 15% of a sample with some 9,700 clones, around 83% of them seen once. Trimming cost V 1 base and J 10 bases; bases outside gene matches: 14. The CDR3 length is 16 residues. CDR1 is SGDLS and CDR2 is YYNGEE in the germline V gene. About this clone itself: Its antigen is not known.

Treatment was busulfan-fludarabine conditioning, a marrow graft, and cyclophosphamide on days +3 and +4. This sequence was found in a female patient between 40 and 55 years old who received an allogeneic stem cell transplant from a related donor, was CMV-positive, and had no GVHD. These T cells may partly come from the graft donor. V usage is TRBV9 and J usage is TRBJ2-1; TRBD1 matches 7 bases. Sequenced here: PBMCs, sampled roughly 2,000 days after a stem cell transplant with posttransplant cyclophosphamide. The DNA for the CDR3 is TGTGCCAGCAGCGTATCATCGGGACAGTACAATGAGGAGCAGTTCTTC. As protein: CASSVSSGQYNEEQFF.